The 31 T cell receptor beta chains below were found in one sample sequenced in a study of naive and memory T cell subsets. Two oligonucleotides, mixed equimolar, formed the beta constant-region primer covering TRBC1 and TRBC2. Using its own MiXCR run on the UMI-ligation and nested PCR reads, TCRdb lists one record per CDR3 protein. Among roughly 140,000 distinct CDR3 sequences listed, about a sixth were seen once. The source material was naive CD4+ T cells from blood. The receptors derive from a human donor in good health.

This clonotype was picked up a small number of times. The rearrangement joins TRBV27 to TRBJ2-7, with TRBD2 as a possible D gene (6 bases). CDR1 MNHEY and CDR2 SMNVEV come from the germline V gene (reference sequence). V was cut by 7 bases and J by 0 bases, with 13 bases left in between. This CDR3 is 14 amino acids long. The chain's CDR3 is CASMPWTNSYEQYF. The CDR3 bases are TGTGCCAGCATGCCGTGGACTAACTCCTACGAGCAGTACTTC.

This clonotype was seen repeatedly, ten times or more. V is TRBV11-2 and J is TRBJ1-5; 8 bases agree with TRBD1. This CDR3 is built from 15 residues. Germline CDR1 SGHAT, CDR2 FQNNGV. Trimming took 4 bases from V and 1 from J; bases not matched to a gene: 3. CDR3 sequence (DNA): TGTGCCAGCAGCTCTGGGACAGGCAGCAATCAGCCCCAGCATTTT. This codes for CASSSGTGSNQPQHF.

This clonotype turned up a few times. The rearrangement links TRBV27 to TRBJ1-5; no definite D call. The CDR3 has 16 amino acids. Germline values: CDR1 MNHEY, CDR2 SMNVEV (reference sequence). The V end lost 6 bases, the J end lost 0 bases, and 15 bases lay between the germline ends. CDR3 in DNA: TGTGCCAGCAGCCGCGTGGGCAGGAATAGCAATCAGCCCCAGCATTTT. Its protein product is CASSRVGRNSNQPQHF.

V gene TRBV28 combines with J gene TRBJ2-1; 7 bases match TRBD1. From germline, CDR1 is MDHEN and CDR2 SYDVKM. The CDR3 runs to 13 residues. V lost 7 bases to trimming and J lost 6 bases; unmatched junction nucleotides: 6. CDR3 amino acids: CASTPTGSNEQFF. CDR3 DNA: TGTGCCAGCACTCCGACAGGGTCCAATGAGCAGTTCTTC.

As DNA, the CDR3 is TGTGCCAGTAGACCGGGCGTAAGCAATCAGCCCCAGCATTTT. It translates to CASRPGVSNQPQHF. The rearrangement links TRBV19 to TRBJ1-5; D call uncertain. The germline gives CDR1 LNHDA, CDR2 SQIVND (reference sequence). This CDR3 has 14 residues. V was pared by 6 bases and J by 1 base, with 10 bases between.

The rearrangement links TRBV12-3 or TRBV12-4 to TRBJ1-5; D unclear. The CDR3 is 16 residues long. V was clipped by 3 bases and J by 3 bases, with 15 bases between them. The CDR3 DNA is TGTGCCAGCAGTTTCGGTCCCCAGGCTCCCAATCAGCCCCAGCATTTT. This codes for CASSFGPQAPNQPQHF.

The chain combines TRBV20-1 with TRBJ2-7; weak D call: TRBD1 (6 bases). Trimming removed 5 bases from V and 1 base from J, with 18 bases in between. This CDR3 spans 15 amino acids. Germline V gene sequence: CDR1 DFQATT, CDR2 SNEGSKA (reference sequence). The CDR3 bases are TGCAGTGCTGTCGGAGGACAGCGAAAATCCTACGAGCAGTACTTC. Amino acid sequence: CSAVGGQRKSYEQYF.

The rearrangement links TRBV7-2 to TRBJ2-1, with 9 bases identical to TRBD1. This CDR3 has 15 amino acids. Trimming at V came to 5 bases and at J to 2 bases, leaving 4 bases not matched to a gene. CDR1 and CDR2 from the germline V gene are SGHTA and FQGNSA. In nucleotides, the CDR3 is TGTGCCAGCAGCGTGGACAGGGGAACCTACAATGAGCAGTTCTTC. Protein product: CASSVDRGTYNEQFF.

The V and J genes are TRBV5-1 and TRBJ2-1; D unclear. Germline V gives CDR1 SGHRS, CDR2 YFSETQ. The CDR3 length is 16 residues. V shed 0 bases and J shed 6 bases, with 16 bases lying between them. CDR3 sequence (DNA): TGCGCCAGCAGCTTGGCCCTTATCGGGTCCCTCAATGAGCAGTTCTTC. This codes for CASSLALIGSLNEQFF.

The CDR3 nucleotides read TGTGCCAGTAGGCAGACAGGGCTGGGGACTGAAGCTTTCTTT. Protein product: CASRQTGLGTEAFF. This chain uses TRBV19 with TRBJ1-1; 7 bases are shared with TRBD1. Germline V gives CDR1 LNHDA, CDR2 SQIVND (reference sequence). Trimming cost V 6 bases and J 5 bases; bases outside gene matches: 9. This CDR3 is 14 amino acids long.

V gene TRBV5-1 combines with J gene TRBJ2-3; maybe TRBD2 (5 bases). V was clipped by 0 bases and J by 2 bases, with 10 bases between them. This CDR3 has 15 residues. Germline CDR1 SGHRS, CDR2 YFSETQ. The CDR3 sequence is CASSLGTGNTDTQYF. The CDR3 DNA is TGCGCCAGCAGCTTGGGTACGGGAAACACAGATACGCAGTATTTT. Combining the CDR3 with reference TRBV5-1 and TRBJ2-3 gives the whole variable domain KAGVTQTPRYLIKTRGQQVTLSCSPISGHRSVSWYQQTPGQGLQFLFEYFSETQRNKGNFPGRFSGRQFSNSRSEMNVSTLELGDSALYLCASSLGTGNTDTQYFGPGTRLTVL.

This clonotype was counted a few times. V and J are TRBV15 and TRBJ2-3; 14 nucleotides line up with TRBD2. Unmatched junction bases numbered 11, after V lost 5 bases and J lost 10 bases. Germline V gene data show CDR1 as LNHNV and CDR2 as YYDKDF (reference sequence). The CDR3 consists of 16 residues. DNA for the CDR3: TGTGCCACCAGCGGCTCTAGACTAGCGGGAGGGGATGCGCAGTATTTT. It specifies CATSGSRLAGGDAQYF.

This rearrangement joins TRBV7-9 to TRBJ1-1, with 7 nucleotides matching TRBD1. This CDR3 contains 15 residues. The germline CDR1 and CDR2 sequences are SEHNR and FQNEAQ (reference sequence). The J segment lost 0 bases and the V segment lost 8 bases, leaving 9 bases of the junction unmatched. CDR3 DNA sequence: TGTGCCAGCCCCCGGGGGGACAGTATGAACACTGAAGCTTTCTTT. The encoded protein is CASPRGDSMNTEAFF.

This clonotype was found a few times. The genes are TRBV4-1 and TRBJ2-4; no clear D gene. Per the germline V gene, CDR1 is MGHRA and CDR2 is YSYEKL. The CDR3 spans 13 residues. V lost 1 base to trimming and J lost 7 bases, with 8 bases between them. The CDR3: CASSQGSLNIQYF. DNA for the CDR3: TGCGCCAGCAGCCAAGGCTCCCTTAACATTCAGTACTTC.

This clonotype was counted a single time. The V gene is TRBV20-1, the J gene TRBJ2-7; D possibly corresponds to TRBD2 (6 bases). Germline V gives CDR1 DFQATT, CDR2 SNEGSKA (reference sequence). The V end lost 0 bases, the J end lost 1 base, and 13 bases lay between the germline ends. The CDR3 spans 15 residues. In nucleotides, the CDR3 is TGCAGTGCTAGAGATTCGGCTAGCGTATCCTACGAGCAGTACTTC. This encodes CSARDSASVSYEQYF.

This clonotype was seen more than once but under ten times. The genes are TRBV29-1 and TRBJ2-3; D ambiguous. In germline, CDR1 is SQVTM, CDR2 ANQGSEA. Trimming removed 2 bases from V and 4 bases from J, with 7 bases in between. The CDR3 length is 12 residues. The CDR3 DNA sequence: TGCAGCGTTGAACTGGCGGCAGATACGCAGTATTTT. This sequence encodes CSVELAADTQYF.

In this sample, this clonotype turned up a few times. DNA of the CDR3: TGCGCCAGCAGCACCGGGACAAGCAGCAATCAGCCCCAGCATTTT. Translating it yields CASSTGTSSNQPQHF. The chain carries TRBV5-1 and TRBJ1-5, with D possibly matching TRBD1 (6 bases). In germline, CDR1 is SGHRS, CDR2 YFSETQ. V lost 4 bases, J lost 1 base, and 12 bases lay in between. The length of the CDR3 is 15 residues.

This chain joins TRBV20-1 and TRBJ2-1; 11 positions agree with TRBD2. With V trimmed by 5 bases and J by 4 bases, 10 bases remained unmatched. CDR3 size: 16 residues. Germline V gives CDR1 DFQATT, CDR2 SNEGSKA (reference sequence). The CDR3 loop reads CSAQNPSGRSYNEQFF. The CDR3 region has the DNA TGCAGTGCTCAAAACCCTAGCGGGAGGAGTTACAATGAGCAGTTCTTC.

The V gene is TRBV5-4, the J gene TRBJ2-3; possible D gene TRBD2, 6 bases. CDR3 size: 15 residues. In germline, CDR1 is SGHNT, CDR2 YYREEE (reference sequence). Trimming took 1 base from V and 5 from J, leaving 14 bases between them. The CDR3 nucleotides read TGTGCCAGCAGCTTGTCGGGGACTTGGGGAGATACGCAGTATTTT. Its protein product is CASSLSGTWGDTQYF.

The rearrangement links TRBV27 to TRBJ1-2; no clear D gene. Germline V CDR1 and CDR2: MNHEY, SMNVEV (reference sequence). V was pared by 2 bases and J by 4 bases, with 20 bases between. This CDR3 has 17 amino acids. CDR3: CASSLIGEPDVPYGYTF. In DNA form, the CDR3 reads TGTGCCAGCAGTTTAATCGGGGAGCCCGACGTGCCCTATGGCTACACCTTC.

V gene TRBV5-8 combines with J gene TRBJ1-5; TRBD1 agrees at 8 bases. Germline V CDR1 and CDR2: SGHTS, YDEGEE. The J segment lost 2 bases and the V segment lost 4 bases, leaving 5 bases of the junction unmatched. There are 15 residues in the CDR3. The CDR3, as DNA: TGTGCCAGCAGCACGGGACAGGTGGGCAATCAGCCCCAGCATTTT. Protein: CASSTGQVGNQPQHF.

This clonotype was seen more than once but under ten times. The CDR3 loop reads CASSSRSSRGSYEQYF. CDR3 nucleotide sequence: TGCGCCAGCAGCTCCCGGTCGTCGCGGGGTTCCTACGAGCAGTACTTC. The rearrangement uses TRBV5-1 and TRBJ2-7; tentative D call: TRBD2 (6 bases). Germline V gene lookup returns CDR1 SGHRS and CDR2 YFSETQ. Trimming took 3 bases from V and 1 from J, leaving 17 bases between them. CDR3 length equals 16 residues.

The rearrangement links TRBV18 to TRBJ1-2; 10 nucleotides align to TRBD1. This CDR3 has 15 residues. V lost 4 bases, J lost 5 bases, and 7 bases stayed unmatched. The germline CDR1 and CDR2 sequences are KGHSH and LQKENI. Here the CDR3 reads CASSRPGQGTYGYTF. DNA of the CDR3: TGTGCCAGCTCACGACCGGGACAGGGGACATATGGCTACACCTTC.

There are a few counts of this clonotype. V is TRBV5-4 and J is TRBJ1-5; D unresolved. Trimming stripped 5 bases from V and 6 bases from J, with 12 bases between. The CDR3 is 13 residues long. Germline CDR1 and CDR2: SGHNT and YYREEE (reference sequence). CDR3 sequence reads: CASSSGVRQPQHF. The CDR3 coding sequence is TGTGCCAGCAGTTCAGGAGTACGTCAGCCCCAGCATTTT.

In its sample, this clonotype was seen many times. The chain joins TRBV6-6 to TRBJ2-7; TRBD2 aligns across 8 bases. The CDR3 sequence is 14 residues long. J was trimmed by 5 bases and V by 8 bases; bases with no gene match: 11. Germline V gives CDR1 MNHNY, CDR2 SVGAGI (reference sequence). The chain's CDR3 is CASRASGSEDEQYF. CDR3 DNA: TGTGCCAGCCGAGCTAGCGGGTCCGAGGACGAGCAGTACTTC.

The J gene is TRBJ2-5, the V gene TRBV5-1; the match to TRBD2 covers 7 bases. Losses at the gene ends were 6 bases for V and 5 bases for J; bases not matched to a gene: 13. Per germline, CDR1 SGHRS and CDR2 YFSETQ. This CDR3 spans 15 amino acids. The CDR3 DNA sequence: TGCGCCAGCACCCCGAAGGCTAGCGGAGAGGAGACCCAGTACTTC. This sequence encodes CASTPKASGEETQYF.

V and J are TRBV28 and TRBJ2-7; D gene ambiguous. CDR3 length: 14 amino acids. Germline V gene lookup returns CDR1 MDHEN and CDR2 SYDVKM. V gave up 5 bases and J gave up 0 bases, with 11 bases separating them. The CDR3 reads CASSLSQRSYEQYF. As DNA, the CDR3 is TGTGCCAGCAGTCTTAGTCAACGCTCCTACGAGCAGTACTTC.

This clonotype was recorded a few times. V and J are TRBV18 and TRBJ1-1, with a tentative D call TRBD1 (5 bases). The CDR3 covers 15 residues. The V gene lost 3 bases and the J gene lost 0 bases, with 11 bases spanning the gap. CDR1 is KGHSH and CDR2 is LQKENI in the germline V gene. This CDR3 is CASSPSGTVNTEAFF. DNA for the CDR3: TGTGCCAGCTCACCCTCCGGGACCGTGAACACTGAAGCTTTCTTT.

This clonotype was picked up a small number of times. The rearrangement links TRBV30 to TRBJ2-1, with a possible D match to TRBD2 (5 bases). Looked up from germline, CDR1 is GTSNPN and CDR2 is SVGIG (reference sequence). Between the trimmed V and J ends, which lost 8 bases and 0 bases, there was a span of 8 bases. CDR3 length equals 12 residues. CDR3 coding DNA: TGTGCCCGCAGCGGCTCCTACAATGAGCAGTTCTTC. Translating gives CARSGSYNEQFF.

The genes are TRBV3-1 and TRBJ2-7; D possibly corresponds to TRBD2 (6 bases). The CDR3 totals 15 residues. Trimming removed 4 bases from V and 3 bases from J, with 16 bases in between. The germline V gene has CDR1 LGHDT and CDR2 YNNKEL (reference sequence). CDR3: CASSRRDSAFYEQYF. For the CDR3, the DNA is TGTGCCAGCAGCCGTCGGGACTCAGCCTTCTACGAGCAGTACTTC.

This clonotype was recorded a few times. The chain employs TRBV9 and TRBJ1-1; perhaps TRBD1 as D (5 bases). Trimming removed 0 bases from V and 1 base from J, with 10 bases in between. The CDR3 length is 15 residues. The germline V gene encodes CDR1 SGDLS and CDR2 YYNGEE. The CDR3 region has the DNA TGTGCCAGCAGCGTAGACGGACACGCGAACACTGAAGCTTTCTTT. It specifies CASSVDGHANTEAFF.